This TCR beta chain was captured in a study of regulatory T cells in long-lasting Graves disease (dated by TCRdb to about 2021). A note on the overall study: Persistent Graves' disease was defined as persistently positive TSH receptor autoantibodies together with antithyroid drug treatment for over 5 years. The study was registered as a clinical trial and conducted in China. In the clinical cohort, patients with persistent Graves' disease had used antithyroid drugs for an average of about 9.3 years. A total of 33 samples underwent TCR sequencing, from 13 patients with persistent Graves' disease and approximately 20 patients with newly diagnosed Graves' disease. Persistent Graves' disease patients were compared with newly diagnosed Graves' disease patients by peripheral blood TCR sequencing and RNA sequencing.

To prepare the library, multiplex PCR was applied. TCRdb names Illumina HiSeq 4000 as the instrument used. CDR3 regions were amplified by Arm-PCR with iRepertoire HTBI primers to construct TCR beta libraries. PCR products were gel purified before sequencing. The authors' analysis ran thus. Gene usage analysis of CDR3 amino acid clonotypes relied on the roughly 58 TRBV and around 14 TRBJ segments identified across samples. COPE and FqMerger were used to merge filtered high-quality paired reads into contigs. BLAST was used to align contigs to IMGT TRBV, TRBD and TRBJ reference genes, and CDR3 was defined according to IMGT. Any clonotype with a frequency above 0.1% was counted as a highly expanded clone. Repertoire diversity was measured by Shannon entropy, and V-J evenness by the Gini coefficient. Clonotypes shared by more than one individual were considered public. TCRdb itself trimmed the public reads at Q25 with fastp, ran MiXCR and retained productive beta chains. Every CDR3 protein is listed once, alongside the most common genes and DNA of its rows. Here the V and J calls rest on TCRdb's processing, not on the authors' analysis. Counted in this sample were hundreds of thousands of distinct CDR3 sequences; 15% to 20% of them appeared once. Jointly, the top ten make up less than 35% of the sample.

The sample holds many counts of this clonotype. The specificity of this receptor is unknown. Sequence at one end of the junction differs from germline and may be a read error. The paper as a whole reports these results and caveats: Lower TCR Shannon entropy and fewer highly expanded clones were observed in persistent Graves' disease patients than in newly diagnosed patients, which suggested clonal expansion. Only peripheral blood was studied, because thyroid tissue, the primary lesion, was inaccessible. Only the TCR beta chain was sequenced and analyzed. The small sample size was acknowledged by the authors as a limitation that may reduce accuracy. Persistent patients shared more public clonotypes among themselves (approximately 2,500) than newly diagnosed patients did (more than 850). TRBV28, TRBJ1-2 and TRBJ2-5 were preferentially used in persistent disease, while TRBV20-1 and TRBJ2-1 were favored in newly diagnosed disease.

The CDR3, cysteine through phenylalanine, is 14 amino acids long. Here the CDR3 DNA is all that survives: 42 bases in frame from base 1. The label giving this sample's time point can be read as: persistent/refractory GD, antithyroid drugs over 5 years with positive TRAb. RNA was extracted from PBMCs in TRIzol for both TCR sequencing and RNA sequencing. The diagnosis of Graves' disease followed American Thyroid Association guidelines. Recruitment of patients was carried out at an endocrinology department in Xi'an, China. Each patient gave about 9.1 milliliters of peripheral blood, collected in an EDTA anticoagulant tube. Ficoll Paque Plus density gradient separation was used to isolate PBMCs, and no further T cell sorting was performed. RNA quality was checked with an Agilent 2100 Bioanalyzer and agarose gel, and concentration with a NanoDrop 2000.

Sequencing used peripheral blood mononuclear cells (PBMCs), obtained when the disease was refractory, from a patient treated with antithyroid drugs. The sequence came from a female donor with Graves disease. The V and J genes are TRBV12-3 or TRBV12-4 and TRBJ2-7; no D segment can be confidently identified. The DNA sequence is TGTGCCAGCAGCTTAGGTACAGACCCCTACGAGCAGTACTTC. Its translation reads: CASSLGTDPYEQYF.